This TCR beta chain was sequenced during a study of T cells expressing NK-cell markers. The overall study: Seven of eight sequenced donors tested HCMV-seropositive; one tested seronegative.

TCRdb reprocessed the 5' RACE reads, with one entry per CDR3 protein and no DNA. The sample has a few hundred thousand distinct CDR3 sequences. The CDR3 is made up of 15 amino acids. The clonotype was recovered from a man aged 18-70 years in good health. The rearrangement joins TRBV12-3 or TRBV12-4 to TRBJ2-1; without DNA, the TCRdb call of TRBD1 cannot be checked. Sequenced sample: blood T cells: a sorted CD56 or NKG2C T cell subset, CD4+ or CD8+ T cells, or bulk PBMC T cells (not recorded which). CDR3 protein: CASSSDRPNYNEQFF.